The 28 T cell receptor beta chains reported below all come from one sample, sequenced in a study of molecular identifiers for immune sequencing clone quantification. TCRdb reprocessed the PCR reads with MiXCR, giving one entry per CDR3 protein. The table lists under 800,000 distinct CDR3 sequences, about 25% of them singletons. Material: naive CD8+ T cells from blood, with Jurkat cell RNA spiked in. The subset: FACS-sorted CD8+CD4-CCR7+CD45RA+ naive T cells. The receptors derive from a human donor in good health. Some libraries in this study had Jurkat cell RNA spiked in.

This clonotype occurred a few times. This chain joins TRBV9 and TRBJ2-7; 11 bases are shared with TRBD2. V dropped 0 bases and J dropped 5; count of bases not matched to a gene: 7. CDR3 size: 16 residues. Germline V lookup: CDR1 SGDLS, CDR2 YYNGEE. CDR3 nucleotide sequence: TGTGCCAGCAGCGTAGATAGCGGGAGGGCCATGAACGAGCAGTACTTC. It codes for CASSVDSGRAMNEQYF.

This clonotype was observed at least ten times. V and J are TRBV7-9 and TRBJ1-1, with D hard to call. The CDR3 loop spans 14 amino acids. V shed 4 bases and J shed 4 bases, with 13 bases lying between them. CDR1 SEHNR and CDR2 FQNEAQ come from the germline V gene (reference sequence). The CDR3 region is CASSSFDRGTEAFF. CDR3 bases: TGTGCCAGCAGCTCATTCGATAGAGGCACTGAAGCTTTCTTT.

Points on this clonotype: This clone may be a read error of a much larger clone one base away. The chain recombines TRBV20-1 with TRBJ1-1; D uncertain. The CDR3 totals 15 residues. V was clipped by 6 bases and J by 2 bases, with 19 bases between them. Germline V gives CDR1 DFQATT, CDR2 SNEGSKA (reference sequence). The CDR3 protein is CSAPPPIGRNTEAFF. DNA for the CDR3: TGCAGTGCGCCCCCGCCGATAGGTCGTAACACTGAAGCTTTCTTT.

CDR3 sequence (DNA): TGTGCCAGCAGCCAAGATCTGGCTAGCGGGATACTCACAGATACGCAGTATTTT. Its translation is CASSQDLASGILTDTQYF. J is TRBJ2-3 and V is TRBV3-1; 9 bases agree with TRBD2. Germline values: CDR1 LGHDT, CDR2 YNNKEL (reference sequence). There are 18 residues in the CDR3. Losses at the gene ends were 0 bases for V and 2 bases for J; bases not matched to a gene: 9.

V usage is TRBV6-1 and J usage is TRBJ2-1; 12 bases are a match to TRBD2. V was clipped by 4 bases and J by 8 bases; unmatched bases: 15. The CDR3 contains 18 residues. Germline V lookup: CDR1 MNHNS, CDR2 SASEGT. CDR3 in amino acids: CASSALPRLAGESDEQFF. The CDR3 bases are TGTGCCAGCAGTGCCCTACCCCGACTAGCGGGAGAGAGTGATGAGCAGTTCTTC.

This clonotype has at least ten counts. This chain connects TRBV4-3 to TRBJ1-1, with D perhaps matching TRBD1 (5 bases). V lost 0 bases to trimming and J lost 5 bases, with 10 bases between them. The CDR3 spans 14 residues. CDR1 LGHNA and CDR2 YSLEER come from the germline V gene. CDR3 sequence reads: CASSQEIRGTEAFF. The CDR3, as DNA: TGCGCCAGCAGCCAAGAAATAAGGGGAACTGAAGCTTTCTTT.

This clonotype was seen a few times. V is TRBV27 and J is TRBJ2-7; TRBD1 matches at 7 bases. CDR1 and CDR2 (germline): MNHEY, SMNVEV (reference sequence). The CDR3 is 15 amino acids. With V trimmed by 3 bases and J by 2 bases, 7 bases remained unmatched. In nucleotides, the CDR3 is TGTGCCAGCAGTTTTTCAACAGGGGACACCTACGAGCAGTACTTC. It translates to CASSFSTGDTYEQYF.

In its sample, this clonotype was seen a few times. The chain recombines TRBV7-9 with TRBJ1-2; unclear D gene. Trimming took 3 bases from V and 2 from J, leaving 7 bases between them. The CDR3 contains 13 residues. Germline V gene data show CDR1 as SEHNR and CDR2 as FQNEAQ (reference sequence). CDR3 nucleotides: TGTGCCAGCAGCTTTGAGGGAAACTATGGCTACACCTTC. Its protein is CASSFEGNYGYTF.

CDR3 DNA: TGTGCTAGTGGCTCCCCCGGGACACAAAGCTACGAGCAGTACTTC. Protein: CASGSPGTQSYEQYF. The chain couples TRBV12-5 to TRBJ2-7; perhaps TRBD1 as D (6 bases). V gave up 6 bases and J gave up 3 bases, with 18 bases separating them. This CDR3 has 15 residues. Germline V gene sequence: CDR1 LGHNT, CDR2 FRNRAP.

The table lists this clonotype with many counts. The DNA of the CDR3 is TGTGCCAGTTACAGCGGGATTGGGACAGATACGCAGTATTTT. The encoded protein is CASYSGIGTDTQYF. The chain combines TRBV28 with TRBJ2-3; TRBD2 aligns across 7 bases. This CDR3 contains 14 residues. V was pared by 9 bases and J by 3 bases, with 9 bases of the junction left unmatched. Per the germline V gene, CDR1 is MDHEN and CDR2 is SYDVKM.

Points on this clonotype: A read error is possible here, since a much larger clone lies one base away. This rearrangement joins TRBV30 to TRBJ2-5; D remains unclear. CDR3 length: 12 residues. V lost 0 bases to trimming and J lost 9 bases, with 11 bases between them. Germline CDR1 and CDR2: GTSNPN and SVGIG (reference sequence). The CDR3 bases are TGTGCCTGGAGTGTACTTGGTGAGGCCCAGTACTTC. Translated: CAWSVLGEAQYF.

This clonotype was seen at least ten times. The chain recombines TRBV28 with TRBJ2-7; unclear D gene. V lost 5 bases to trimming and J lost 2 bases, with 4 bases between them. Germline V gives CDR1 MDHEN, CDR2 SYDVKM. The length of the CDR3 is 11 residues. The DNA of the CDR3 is TGTGCCAGCAGTCCCGCCTACGAGCAGTACTTC. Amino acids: CASSPAYEQYF.

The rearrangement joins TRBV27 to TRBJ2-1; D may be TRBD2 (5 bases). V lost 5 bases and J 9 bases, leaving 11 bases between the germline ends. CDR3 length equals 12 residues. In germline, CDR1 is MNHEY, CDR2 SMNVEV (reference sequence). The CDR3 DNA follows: TGTGCCAGCAGTAAAACAGCGGCTGAGCAGTTCTTC. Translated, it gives CASSKTAAEQFF.

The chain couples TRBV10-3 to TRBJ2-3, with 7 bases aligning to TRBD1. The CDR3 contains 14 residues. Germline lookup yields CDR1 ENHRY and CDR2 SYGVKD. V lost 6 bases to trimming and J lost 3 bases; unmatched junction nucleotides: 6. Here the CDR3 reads CAIRGTEVTDTQYF. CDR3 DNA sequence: TGTGCCATCAGAGGGACAGAGGTGACAGATACGCAGTATTTT.

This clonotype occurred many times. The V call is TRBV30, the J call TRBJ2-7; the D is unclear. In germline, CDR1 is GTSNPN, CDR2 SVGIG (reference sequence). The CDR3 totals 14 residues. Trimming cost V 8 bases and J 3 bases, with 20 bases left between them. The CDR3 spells CALAVRNRNYEQYF. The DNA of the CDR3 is TGTGCCCTGGCAGTAAGGAATCGGAACTACGAGCAGTACTTC.

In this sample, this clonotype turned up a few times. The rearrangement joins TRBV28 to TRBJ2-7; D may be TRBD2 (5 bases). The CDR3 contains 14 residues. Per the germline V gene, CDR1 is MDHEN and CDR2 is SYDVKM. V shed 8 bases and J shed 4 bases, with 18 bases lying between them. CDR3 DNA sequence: TGTGCCAGCGCGGTCCCGGGATCTCGATACGAGCAGTACTTC. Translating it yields CASAVPGSRYEQYF.

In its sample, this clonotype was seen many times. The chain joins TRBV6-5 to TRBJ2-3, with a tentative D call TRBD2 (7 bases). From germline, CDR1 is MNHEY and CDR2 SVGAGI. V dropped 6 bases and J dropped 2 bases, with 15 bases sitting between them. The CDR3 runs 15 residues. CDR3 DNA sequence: TGTGCCAGCAGCTACGGGGGGCGAACCACAGATACGCAGTATTTT. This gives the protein CASSYGGRTTDTQYF.

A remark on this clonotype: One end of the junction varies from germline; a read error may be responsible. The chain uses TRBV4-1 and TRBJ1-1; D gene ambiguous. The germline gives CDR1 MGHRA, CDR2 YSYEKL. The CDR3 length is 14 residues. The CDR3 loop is CASSQWAENTEAFF. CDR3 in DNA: TGCGCCAGCAGCCAATGGGCGGAGAACACTGAAGCCTTCTTT.

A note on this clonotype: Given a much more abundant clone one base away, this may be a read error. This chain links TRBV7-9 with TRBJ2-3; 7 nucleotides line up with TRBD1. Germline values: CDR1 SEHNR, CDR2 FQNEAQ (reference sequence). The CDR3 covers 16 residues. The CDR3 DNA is TGTGCCAGAAGCTCCTCAACAGGGGAAGCCACAGATACGCAGTATTTT. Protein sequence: CARSSSTGEATDTQYF.

CDR3 amino acids: CASNGRTGNQNQHF. The CDR3 bases are TGTGCCAGCAATGGACGTACGGGGAATCAGAACCAGCATTTT. The chain carries TRBV6-2 or TRBV6-3 and TRBJ1-5; no clear D gene. The V and J ends lost 7 bases and 12 bases respectively, with 22 bases between them. CDR1 and CDR2 from the germline V gene are MNHEY and SVGEGT. This CDR3 has 14 residues.

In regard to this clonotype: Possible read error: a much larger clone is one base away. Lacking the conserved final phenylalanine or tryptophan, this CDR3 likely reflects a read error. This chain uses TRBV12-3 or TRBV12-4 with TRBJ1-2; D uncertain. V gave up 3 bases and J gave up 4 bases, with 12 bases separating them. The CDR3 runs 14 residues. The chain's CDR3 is CASSFSYGSYGYTI. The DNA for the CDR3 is TGTGCCAGCAGTTTCTCTTATGGAAGCTATGGCTACACCATC.

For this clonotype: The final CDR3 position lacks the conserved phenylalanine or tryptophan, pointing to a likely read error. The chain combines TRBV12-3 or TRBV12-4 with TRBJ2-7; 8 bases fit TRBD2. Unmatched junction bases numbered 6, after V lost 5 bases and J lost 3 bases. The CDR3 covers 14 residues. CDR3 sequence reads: CASSGPGLVYEQYS. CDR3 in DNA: TGTGCCAGCAGTGGGCCGGGACTAGTCTACGAGCAGTACTCC.

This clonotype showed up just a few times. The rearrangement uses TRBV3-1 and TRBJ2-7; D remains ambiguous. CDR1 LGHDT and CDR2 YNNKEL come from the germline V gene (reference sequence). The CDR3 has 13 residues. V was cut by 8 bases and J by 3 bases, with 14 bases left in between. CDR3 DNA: TGTGCCAGCCAAGGACCCGAACTCTACGAGCAGTACTTC. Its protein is CASQGPELYEQYF.

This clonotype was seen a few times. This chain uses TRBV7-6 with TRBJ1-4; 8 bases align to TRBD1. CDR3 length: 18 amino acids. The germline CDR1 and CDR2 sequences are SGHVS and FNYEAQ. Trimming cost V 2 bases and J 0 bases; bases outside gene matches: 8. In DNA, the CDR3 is TGTGCCAGCAGCTTATTCGCAGGGGGCGTTTCAACTAATGAAAAACTGTTTTTT. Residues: CASSLFAGGVSTNEKLFF.

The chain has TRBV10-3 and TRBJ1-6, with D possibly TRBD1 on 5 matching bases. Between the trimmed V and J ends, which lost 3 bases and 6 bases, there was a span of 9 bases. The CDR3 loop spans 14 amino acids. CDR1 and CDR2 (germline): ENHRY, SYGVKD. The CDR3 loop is CAISEGVGNSPLHF. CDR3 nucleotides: TGTGCCATCAGTGAAGGGGTTGGTAATTCACCCCTCCACTTT.

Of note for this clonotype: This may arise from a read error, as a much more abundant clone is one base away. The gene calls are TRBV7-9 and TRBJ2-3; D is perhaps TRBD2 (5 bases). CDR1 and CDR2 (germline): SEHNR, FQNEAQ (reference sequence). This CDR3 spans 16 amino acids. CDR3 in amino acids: CASSSPMGRGADTRYF. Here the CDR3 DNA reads TGTGCCAGCAGCTCCCCTATGGGGAGAGGCGCAGATACGCGGTATTTT.

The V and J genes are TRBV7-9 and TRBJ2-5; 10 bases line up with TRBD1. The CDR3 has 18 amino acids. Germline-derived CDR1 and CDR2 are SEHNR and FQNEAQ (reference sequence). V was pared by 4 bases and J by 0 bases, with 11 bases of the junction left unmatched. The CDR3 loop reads CASSYTSGTGVYQETQYF. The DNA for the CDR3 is TGTGCCAGCAGCTATACTTCCGGGACAGGGGTCTACCAAGAGACCCAGTACTTC.

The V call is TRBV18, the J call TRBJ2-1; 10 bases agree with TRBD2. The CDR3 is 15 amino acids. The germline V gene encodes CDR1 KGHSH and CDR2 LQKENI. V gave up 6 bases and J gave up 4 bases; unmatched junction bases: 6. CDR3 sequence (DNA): TGTGCCAGCTCGCCTAGCGGGGGAGATTACAATGAGCAGTTCTTC. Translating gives CASSPSGGDYNEQFF. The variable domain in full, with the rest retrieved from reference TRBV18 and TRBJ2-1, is NAGVMQNPRHLVRRRGQEARLRCSPMKGHSHVYWYRQLPEEGLKFMVYLQKENIIDESGMPKERFSAEFPKEGPSILRIQQVVRGDSAAYFCASSPSGGDYNEQFFGPGTRLTVL.